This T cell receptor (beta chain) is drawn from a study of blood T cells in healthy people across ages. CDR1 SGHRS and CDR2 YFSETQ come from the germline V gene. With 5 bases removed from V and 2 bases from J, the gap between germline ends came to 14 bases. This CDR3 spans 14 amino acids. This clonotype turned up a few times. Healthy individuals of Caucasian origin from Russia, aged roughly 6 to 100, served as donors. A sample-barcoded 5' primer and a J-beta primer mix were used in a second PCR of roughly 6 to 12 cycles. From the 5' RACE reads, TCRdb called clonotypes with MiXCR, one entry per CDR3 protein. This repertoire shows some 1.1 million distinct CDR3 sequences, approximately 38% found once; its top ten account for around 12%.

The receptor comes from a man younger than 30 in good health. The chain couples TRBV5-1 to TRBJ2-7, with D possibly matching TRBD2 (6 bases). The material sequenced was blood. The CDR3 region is CASSPTGDPYEQYF. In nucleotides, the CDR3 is TGCGCCAGCAGTCCAACGGGAGACCCCTACGAGCAGTACTTC. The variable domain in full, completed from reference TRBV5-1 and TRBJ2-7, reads KAGVTQTPRYLIKTRGQQVTLSCSPISGHRSVSWYQQTPGQGLQFLFEYFSETQRNKGNFPGRFSGRQFSNSRSEMNVSTLELGDSALYLCASSPTGDPYEQYFGPGTRLTVT.